This T cell receptor (beta chain) is drawn from a study of beta chain features in type 1 diabetes. The CDR3 runs to 18 residues. CDR1 is LGHNA and CDR2 is YNFKEQ in the germline V gene. The V and J ends lost 4 bases and 1 base, in that order; junction bases with no gene match: 10. Only one heparinised blood draw was taken per donor, and its volume averaged approximately 0.11 L. Based on CD45RO/CCR7/CD25/CD127/CD95/CD27, CD4+ regulatory, stem cell-like memory, naive and central memory cells were sorted. Whole-study results and caveats: Type 1 diabetes patients showed a moderate but significant shortening of TCRB CDR3s in all four CD4+ subsets. Equally in patients and controls, shorter templates might have been favored by PCR.

The authors reverse transcribed all of the isolated RNA, so sequencing captured expressed TCRB transcripts. The assay was immunoSEQ multiplex PCR, and TCRdb's table has in-frame clones only and misses some. The repertoire holds approximately 170,000 clones, with over 7.5% as singletons. Worth noting for this clone: Antigen specificity is unknown.

This receptor was obtained from a woman aged 18-29 years in good health. This chain connects TRBV4-2 to TRBJ2-5; 12 bases fit TRBD2. The specimen was central memory CD4+ T cells from blood. CDR3: CASSRRTSGEGAQETQYF. The CDR3 region has the DNA TGTGCCAGCAGCCGACGGACTAGCGGGGAGGGGGCCCAAGAGACCCAGTACTTC.